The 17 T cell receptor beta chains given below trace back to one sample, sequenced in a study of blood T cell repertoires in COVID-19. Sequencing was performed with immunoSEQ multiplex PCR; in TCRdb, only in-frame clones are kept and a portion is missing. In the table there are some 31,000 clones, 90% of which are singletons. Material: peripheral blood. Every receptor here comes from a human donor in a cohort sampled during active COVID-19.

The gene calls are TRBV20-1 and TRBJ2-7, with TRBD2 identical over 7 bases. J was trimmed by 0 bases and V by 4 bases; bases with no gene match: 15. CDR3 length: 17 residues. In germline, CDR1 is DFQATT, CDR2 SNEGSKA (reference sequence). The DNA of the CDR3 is TGCAGTGCTAATGAACGGCTTCTAGCGGCCAGCTCCTACGAGCAGTACTTC. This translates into CSANERLLAASSYEQYF.

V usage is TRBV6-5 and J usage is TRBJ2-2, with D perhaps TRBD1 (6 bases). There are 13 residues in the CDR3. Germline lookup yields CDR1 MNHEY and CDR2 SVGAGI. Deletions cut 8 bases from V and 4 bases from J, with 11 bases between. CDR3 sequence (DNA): TGTGCCAGCTGGGGGCCCAGCACCGGGGAGCTGTTTTTT. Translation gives CASWGPSTGELFF.

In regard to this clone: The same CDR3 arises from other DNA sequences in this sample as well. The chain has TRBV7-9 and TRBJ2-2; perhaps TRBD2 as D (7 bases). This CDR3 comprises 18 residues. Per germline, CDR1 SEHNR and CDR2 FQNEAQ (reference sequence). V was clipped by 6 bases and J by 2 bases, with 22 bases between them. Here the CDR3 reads CASRPSRGGRPNTGELFF. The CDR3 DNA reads TGTGCCAGCAGACCTTCTAGGGGGGGTCGGCCCAACACCGGGGAGCTGTTTTTT.

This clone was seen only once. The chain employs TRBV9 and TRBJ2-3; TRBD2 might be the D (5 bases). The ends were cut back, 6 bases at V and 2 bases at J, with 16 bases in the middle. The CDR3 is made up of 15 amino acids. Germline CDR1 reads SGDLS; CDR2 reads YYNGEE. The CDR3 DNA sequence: TGTGCCAGCACCGCGTGGAGCGGTGACACAGATACGCAGTATTTT. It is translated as CASTAWSGDTDTQYF.

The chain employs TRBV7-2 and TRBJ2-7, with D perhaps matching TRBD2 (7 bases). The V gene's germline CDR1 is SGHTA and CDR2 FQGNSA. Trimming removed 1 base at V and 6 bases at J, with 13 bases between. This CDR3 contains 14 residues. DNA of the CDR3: TGTGCCAGCAGCTTAGTCGGGCGGGGGCTCGAGCAGTACTTC. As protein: CASSLVGRGLEQYF.

CDR3 protein: CASSITGGRQPQHF. CDR3 sequence (DNA): TGCGCCAGCAGCATAACAGGGGGCCGGCAGCCCCAGCATTTT. This chain joins TRBV5-1 and TRBJ1-5; 9 bases align to TRBD1. Looked up from germline, CDR1 is SGHRS and CDR2 is YFSETQ. J gave up 7 bases and V 4 bases, and 6 bases lay outside the gene matches. This CDR3 is built from 14 residues.

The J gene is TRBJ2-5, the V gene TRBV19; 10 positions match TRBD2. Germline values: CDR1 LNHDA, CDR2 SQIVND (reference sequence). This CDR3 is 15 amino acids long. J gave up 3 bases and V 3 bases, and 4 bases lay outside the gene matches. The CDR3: CASSMSSGGKETQYF. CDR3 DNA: TGTGCCAGTAGTATGTCTAGCGGGGGTAAAGAGACCCAGTACTTC.

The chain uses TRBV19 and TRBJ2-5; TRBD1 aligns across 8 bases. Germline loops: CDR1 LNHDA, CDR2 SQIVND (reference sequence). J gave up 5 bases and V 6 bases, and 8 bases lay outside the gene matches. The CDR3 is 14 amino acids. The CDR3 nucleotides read TGTGCCAGTAGGAGCCAGGGGGCGCTTGAGACCCAGTACTTC. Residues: CASRSQGALETQYF.

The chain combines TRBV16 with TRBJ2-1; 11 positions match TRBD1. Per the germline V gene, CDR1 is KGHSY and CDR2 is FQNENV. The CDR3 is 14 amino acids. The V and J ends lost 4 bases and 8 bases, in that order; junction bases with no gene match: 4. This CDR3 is CASSPGTGGHEQFF. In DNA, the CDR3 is TGTGCCAGCAGCCCCGGGACAGGGGGGCATGAGCAGTTCTTC.

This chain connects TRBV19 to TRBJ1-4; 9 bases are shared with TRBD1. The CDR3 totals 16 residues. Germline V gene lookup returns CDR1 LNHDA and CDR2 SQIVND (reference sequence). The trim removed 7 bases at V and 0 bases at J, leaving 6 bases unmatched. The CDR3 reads CASKPGQGPTNEKLFF. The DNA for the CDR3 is TGTGCCAGTAAACCGGGACAGGGTCCAACTAATGAAAAACTGTTTTTT.

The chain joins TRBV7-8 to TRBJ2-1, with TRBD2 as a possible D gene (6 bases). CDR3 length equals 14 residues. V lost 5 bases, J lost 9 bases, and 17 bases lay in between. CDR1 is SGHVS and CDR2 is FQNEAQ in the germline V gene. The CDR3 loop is CASSLTSRLIEQFF. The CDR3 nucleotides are TGTGCCAGCAGCCTAACTAGCAGACTTATTGAGCAGTTCTTC.

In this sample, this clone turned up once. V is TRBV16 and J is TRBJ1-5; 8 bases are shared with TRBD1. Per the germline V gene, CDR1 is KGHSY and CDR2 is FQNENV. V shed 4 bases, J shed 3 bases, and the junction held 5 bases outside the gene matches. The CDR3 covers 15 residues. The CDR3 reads CASSRTTGDNQPQHF. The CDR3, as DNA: TGTGCCAGCAGCCGCACGACAGGGGACAATCAGCCCCAGCATTTT.

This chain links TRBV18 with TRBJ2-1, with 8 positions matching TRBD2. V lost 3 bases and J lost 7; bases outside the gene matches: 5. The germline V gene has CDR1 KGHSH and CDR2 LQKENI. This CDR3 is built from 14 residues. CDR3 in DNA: TGTGCCAGCTCACCCCGGACTAGCTCAAATGAGCAGTTCTTC. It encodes CASSPRTSSNEQFF.

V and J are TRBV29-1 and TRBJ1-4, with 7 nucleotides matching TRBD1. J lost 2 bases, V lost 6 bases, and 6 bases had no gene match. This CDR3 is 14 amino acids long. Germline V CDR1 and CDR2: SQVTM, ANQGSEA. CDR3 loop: CSVHRDSTNEKLFF. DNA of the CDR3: TGCAGCGTCCACCGGGACAGTACTAATGAAAAACTGTTTTTT.

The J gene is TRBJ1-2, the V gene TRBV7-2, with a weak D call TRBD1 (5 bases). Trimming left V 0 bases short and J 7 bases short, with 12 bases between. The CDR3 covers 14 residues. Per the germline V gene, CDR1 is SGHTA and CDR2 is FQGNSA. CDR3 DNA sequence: TGTGCCAGCAGCTTAGCGGGGCCGGAGGGTGGCTACACCTTC. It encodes CASSLAGPEGGYTF.

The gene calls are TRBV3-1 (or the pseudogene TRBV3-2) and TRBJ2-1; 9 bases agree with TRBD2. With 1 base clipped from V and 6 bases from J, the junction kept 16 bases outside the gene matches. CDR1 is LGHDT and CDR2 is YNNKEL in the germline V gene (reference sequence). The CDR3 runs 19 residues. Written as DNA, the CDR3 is TGTGCCAGCAGCCAAGGTAATCGGTGGACTAGCGTCCTGGGCAATGAGCAGTTCTTC. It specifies CASSQGNRWTSVLGNEQFF.

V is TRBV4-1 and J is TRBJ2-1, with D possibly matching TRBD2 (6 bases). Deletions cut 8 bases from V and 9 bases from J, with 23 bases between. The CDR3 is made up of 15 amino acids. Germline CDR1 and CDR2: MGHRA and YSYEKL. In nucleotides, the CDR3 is TGCGCCAGCCGCATGCAGTCTTTACGGGACTTTGAGCAGTTCTTC. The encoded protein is CASRMQSLRDFEQFF.